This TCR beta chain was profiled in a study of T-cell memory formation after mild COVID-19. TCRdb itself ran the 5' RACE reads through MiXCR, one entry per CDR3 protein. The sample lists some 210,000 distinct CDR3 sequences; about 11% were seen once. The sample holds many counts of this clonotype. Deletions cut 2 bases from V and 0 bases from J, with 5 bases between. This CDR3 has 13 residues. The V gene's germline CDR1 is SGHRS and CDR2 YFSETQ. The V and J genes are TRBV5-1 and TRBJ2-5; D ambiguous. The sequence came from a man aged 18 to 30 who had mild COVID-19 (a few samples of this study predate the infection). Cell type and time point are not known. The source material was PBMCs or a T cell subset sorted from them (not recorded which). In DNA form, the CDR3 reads TGCGCCAGCAGCTTACGGGACCAAGAGACCCAGTACTTC. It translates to CASSLRDQETQYF.